This T cell receptor (beta chain) was recovered during a study of human T cells and chemical hapten exposure. Study overall: Epicutaneous patch tests delivered 0.01% DPC to the upper back, with evaluation at 6 days. The study enrolled mostly female patients with alopecia areata, totalis or universalis. General study findings and limits: Sensitizing with DPC caused no change in TCRs above 1 in 1000 frequency.

Individual cDNA molecules in this library carried unique molecular identifiers. TCRdb fed the RACE reads into MiXCR, producing one record per CDR3 protein. The sample lists around 150,000 distinct CDR3 sequences, more than 14% seen once, with 1.5% to 2% in the top ten. Germline V CDR1 and CDR2: SQVTM, ANQGSEA. V dropped 7 bases and J dropped 3; count of bases not matched to a gene: 11. CDR3 length: 15 residues. Worth noting for this clonotype: What it recognizes is unknown.

Time point here: patch test 1, 2 weeks after DPC sensitization. Treatment meaning: therapeutic diphenylcyclopropenone sensitization with weekly scalp DPC. This material consisted of whole blood, taken in connection with sensitization to the hapten diphenylcyclopropenone (DPC). The chain combines TRBV29-1 with TRBJ2-5, with TRBD2 matching over 10 bases. The sequence was collected from a woman aged 30 to 39 with alopecia areata. Some clones in this sample may be carry-over from other donors' samples. The CDR3 reads CSAQRPSGGEETQYF. The CDR3, as DNA: TGCAGCGCCCAACGCCCCAGCGGGGGGGAAGAGACCCAGTACTTC. Full variable domain (rest looked up from reference TRBV29-1 and TRBJ2-5): SAVISQKPSRDICQRGTSLTIQCQVDSQVTMMFWYRQQPGQSLTLIATANQGSEATYESGFVIDKFPISRPNLTFSTLTVSNMSPEDSSIYLCSAQRPSGGEETQYFGPGTRLLVL.